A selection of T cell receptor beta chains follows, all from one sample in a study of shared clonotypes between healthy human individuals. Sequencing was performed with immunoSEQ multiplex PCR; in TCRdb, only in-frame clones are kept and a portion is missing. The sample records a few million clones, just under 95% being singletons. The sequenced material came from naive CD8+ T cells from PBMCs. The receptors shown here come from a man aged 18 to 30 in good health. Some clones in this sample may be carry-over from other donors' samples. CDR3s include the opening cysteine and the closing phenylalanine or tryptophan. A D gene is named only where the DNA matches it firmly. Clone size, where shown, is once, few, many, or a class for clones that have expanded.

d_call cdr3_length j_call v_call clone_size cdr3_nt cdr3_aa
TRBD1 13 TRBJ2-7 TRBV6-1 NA TGTGCCAGCGCTTGGGACAGAACCTACGAGCAGTACTTC CASAWDRTYEQYF
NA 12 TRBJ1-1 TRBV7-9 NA TGTGCCAGCAGCCCTGGACAGTCTGAAGCTTTCTTT CASSPGQSEAFF
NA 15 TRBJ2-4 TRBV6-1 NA TGTGCCAGCAGTGAAGCGGGGGCCAGAAAAAACATTCAGTACTTC CASSEAGARKNIQYF
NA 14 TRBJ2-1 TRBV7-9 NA TGTGCCAGCAGCCCGACGAGCTCCTACAATGAGCAGTTCTTC CASSPTSSYNEQFF
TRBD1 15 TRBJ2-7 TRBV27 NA TGTGCCAGCAGTTTACGCGACAGGGGGGTGACCGAGCAGTACTTC CASSLRDRGVTEQYF
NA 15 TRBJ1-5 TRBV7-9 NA TGTGCCAGCAGCTCCGGGACGGATAGCAATCAGCCCCAGCATTTT CASSSGTDSNQPQHF
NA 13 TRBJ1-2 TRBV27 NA TGTGCCAGCAGTTCCTCAAGTTGGATGGGCTACACCTTC CASSSSSWMGYTF
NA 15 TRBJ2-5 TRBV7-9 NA TGTGCCAGCAGCCCTAGGAGATTTGAGGAGGAGACCCAGTACTTC CASSPRRFEEETQYF
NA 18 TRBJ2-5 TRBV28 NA TGTGCCAGCAGTCATCGCGCGAGTTTCGGCGTACTACTGGAGACCCAGTACTTC CASSHRASFGVLLETQYF
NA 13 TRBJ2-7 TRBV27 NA TGTGCCAGCAGGGCAGGGCCCCCCTACGAGCAGTACTTC CASRAGPPYEQYF
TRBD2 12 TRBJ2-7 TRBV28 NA TGTGCCAGCAGCTCGACTAGCGGCGAGCAGTACTTC CASSSTSGEQYF
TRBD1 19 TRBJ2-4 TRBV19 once TGTGCCAGTAGCTCGCCCCCCGGACAGGAACGTATAGCCAAAAACATTCAGTACTTC CASSSPPGQERIAKNIQYF
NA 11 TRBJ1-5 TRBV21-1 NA TGTGCCAGCAGCACTAATCAGCCCCAGCATTTT CASSTNQPQHF
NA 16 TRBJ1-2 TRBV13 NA TGTGCCAGCAGCTCCCTGAAAGAGATGCCTAACTATGGCTACACCTTC CASSSLKEMPNYGYTF
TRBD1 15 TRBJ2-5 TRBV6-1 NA TGTGCCAGCAGCCAGGGACAGGGGGCGGTGGAGACCCAGTACTTC CASSQGQGAVETQYF
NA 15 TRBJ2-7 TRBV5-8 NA TGTGCCAGCAGCCTTGCCGGGCAGACCTCCTACGAGCAGTACTTC CASSLAGQTSYEQYF
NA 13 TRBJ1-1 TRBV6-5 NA TGTGCCAGCAGTCCAGGACCCTACACTGAAGCTTTCTTT CASSPGPYTEAFF
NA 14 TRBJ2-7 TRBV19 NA TGTGCCAGTAGTAAGACCGAAATTTCCTACGAGCAGTACTTC CASSKTEISYEQYF
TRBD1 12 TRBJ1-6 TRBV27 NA TGTGCCAGCAGGACAGGGATCTCACCCCTCCACTTT CASRTGISPLHF
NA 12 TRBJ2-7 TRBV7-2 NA TGTGCCAGCAGCTTACCACCTTACGAGCAGTACTTC CASSLPPYEQYF
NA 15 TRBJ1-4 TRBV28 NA TGTGCCAGCAGTTTGCGACAGGAAGCCCTCCGAAAACTGTTTTTT CASSLRQEALRKLFF
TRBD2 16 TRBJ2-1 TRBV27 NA TGTGCCAGCAGTTTGAGCGGGAGTGAAGGCTACAATGAGCAGTTCTTC CASSLSGSEGYNEQFF
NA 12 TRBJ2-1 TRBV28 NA TGTGCCAGCAGTGTGGGTGGGGCGGAGCAGTTCTTC CASSVGGAEQFF
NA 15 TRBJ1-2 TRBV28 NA TGTGCCAGCAGTTTATTTGCCGACCGAAACTATGGCTACACCTTC CASSLFADRNYGYTF
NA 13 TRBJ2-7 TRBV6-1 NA TGTGCCAGCAGAAGAGACGGGACCTACGAGCAGTACTTC CASRRDGTYEQYF
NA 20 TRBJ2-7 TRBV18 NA TGTGCCAGCTCACCACGGAAAATGGGACTGACAACTTTAGATCCCTACGAGCAGTACTTC CASSPRKMGLTTLDPYEQYF
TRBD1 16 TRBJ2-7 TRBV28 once TGTGCCAGCAGTTTGTCTACCGGGACAGGGTCTTACGAGCAGTACTTC CASSLSTGTGSYEQYF
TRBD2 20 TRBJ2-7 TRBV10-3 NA TGTGCCATCAGTCCTCTGGGGACTAGCGGCCTCAATGGGGAATCCTACGAGCAGTACTTC CAISPLGTSGLNGESYEQYF
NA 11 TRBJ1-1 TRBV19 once TGTGCCAGTAGGTCGCCCATTGAAGCTTTCTTT CASRSPIEAFF
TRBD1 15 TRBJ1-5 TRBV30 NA TGTGCCTGGAGTGAGACAGGGGGCGCGGATCAGCCCCAGCATTTT CAWSETGGADQPQHF
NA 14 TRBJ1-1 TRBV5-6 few TGTGCCAGCAGCCTTAATGCGCTTAACACTGAAGCTTTCTTT CASSLNALNTEAFF
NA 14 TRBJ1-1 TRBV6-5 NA TGTGCCAGCAGTTACGGCGGATACAACACTGAAGCTTTCTTT CASSYGGYNTEAFF
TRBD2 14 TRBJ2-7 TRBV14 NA TGTGCCAGCAGCCCGGGACTAGCGGTCCCCGAGCAGTACTTC CASSPGLAVPEQYF
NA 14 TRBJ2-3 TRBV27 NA TGTGCCAGCAGAGCCGGGGCCTACACAGATACGCAGTATTTT CASRAGAYTDTQYF
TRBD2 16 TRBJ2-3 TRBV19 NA TGTGCCAGTAGTCGAAGCGGGACTACTAGCACAGATACGCAGTATTTT CASSRSGTTSTDTQYF
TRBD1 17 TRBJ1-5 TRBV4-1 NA TGCGCCAGCAGCCAGCAAGACAGGGAGGGTAGCAATCAGCCCCAGCATTTT CASSQQDREGSNQPQHF
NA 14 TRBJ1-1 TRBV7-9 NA TGTGCCAGCAGCTTAGCGCTTCGGAACACTGAAGCTTTCTTT CASSLALRNTEAFF
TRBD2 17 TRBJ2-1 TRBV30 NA TGTGCCTGGAATTTCTGGCTAGCGGGAGGGCCTCAGTTTCGGCAGTTCTTC CAWNFWLAGGPQFRQFF
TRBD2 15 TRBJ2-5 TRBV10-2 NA TGCGCCAGCAGTGGAACTAGCGGGACGCAAGAGACCCAGTACTTC CASSGTSGTQETQYF
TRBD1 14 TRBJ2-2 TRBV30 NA TGTGCCTGGCATCCGGGACAGATATTCGGGGAGCTGTTTTTT CAWHPGQIFGELFF
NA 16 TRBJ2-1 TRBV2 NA TGTGCCAGCAGTGAAGAGAAGGGTATTTCCTACAATGAGCAGTTCTTC CASSEEKGISYNEQFF
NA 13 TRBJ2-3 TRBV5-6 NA TGTGCCAGCAGCACTACGGAGTTCGATACGCAGTATTTT CASSTTEFDTQYF
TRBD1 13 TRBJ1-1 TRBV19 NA TGTGCCAGTAGTCACGACAGGGGGACTGAAGCTTTCTTT CASSHDRGTEAFF
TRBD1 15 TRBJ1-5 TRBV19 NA TGTGCCAGTAGTGCTGACAGGGGCCTTAATCAGCCCCAGCATTTT CASSADRGLNQPQHF
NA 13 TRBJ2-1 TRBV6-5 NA TGTGCCAGCAGTTCTCGACTAGAGAATGAGCAGTTCTTC CASSSRLENEQFF
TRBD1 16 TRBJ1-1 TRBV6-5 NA TGTGCCAGCAGTTATTTTCCAGGACAGGGGAGAACTGAAGCTTTCTTT CASSYFPGQGRTEAFF
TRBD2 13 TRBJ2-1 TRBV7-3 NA TGTGCCAGCAGCAGGACTAGCGGAAATGAGCAGTTCTTC CASSRTSGNEQFF
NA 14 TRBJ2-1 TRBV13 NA TGTGCCAGCAGCTTAGATGTCTTCTCAAAGGAGCAGTTCTTC CASSLDVFSKEQFF
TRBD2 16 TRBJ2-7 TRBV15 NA TGTGCCACCAGCAACACCCAACTAGCGGGAGCCAACGAGCAGTACTTC CATSNTQLAGANEQYF
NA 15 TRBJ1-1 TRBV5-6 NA TGTGCCAGCAGCATAAACAGGGCTGTGAACACTGAAGCTTTCTTT CASSINRAVNTEAFF